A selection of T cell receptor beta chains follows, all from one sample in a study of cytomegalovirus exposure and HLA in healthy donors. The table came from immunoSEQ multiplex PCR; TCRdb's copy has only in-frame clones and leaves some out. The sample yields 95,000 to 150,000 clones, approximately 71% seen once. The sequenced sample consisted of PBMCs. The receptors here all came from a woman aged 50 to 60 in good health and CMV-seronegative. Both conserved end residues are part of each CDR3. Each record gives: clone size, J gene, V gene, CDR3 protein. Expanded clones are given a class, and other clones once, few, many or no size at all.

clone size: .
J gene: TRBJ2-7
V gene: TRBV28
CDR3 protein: CASVSLADMGEQYF

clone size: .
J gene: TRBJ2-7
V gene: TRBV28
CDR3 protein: CASSFGRAYEQYF

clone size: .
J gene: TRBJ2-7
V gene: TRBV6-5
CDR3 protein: CASSQPGQGSYEQYF

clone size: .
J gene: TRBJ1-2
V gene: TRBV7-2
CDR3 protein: CASSSLGTTSHGYTF

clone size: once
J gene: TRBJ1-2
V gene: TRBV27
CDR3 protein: CASSPGTYYGYTF

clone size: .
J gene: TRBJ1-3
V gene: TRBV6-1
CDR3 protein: CASSETVFSGNTIYF

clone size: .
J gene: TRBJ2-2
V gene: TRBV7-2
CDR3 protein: CASSLALANTGELFF

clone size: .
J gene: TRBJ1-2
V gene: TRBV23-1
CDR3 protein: CASSPFRHPAFSYGYTF

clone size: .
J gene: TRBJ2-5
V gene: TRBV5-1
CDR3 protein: CASSLGGGEQYF

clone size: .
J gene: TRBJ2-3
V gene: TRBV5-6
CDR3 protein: CASSLIQGATDTQYF

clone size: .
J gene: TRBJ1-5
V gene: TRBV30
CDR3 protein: CAWSRTGGVYSNQPQHF

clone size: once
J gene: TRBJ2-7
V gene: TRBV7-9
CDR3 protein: CASSNTQGSGEQYF

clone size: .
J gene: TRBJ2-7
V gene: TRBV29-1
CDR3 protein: CSVGIWALGLRNYEQYF

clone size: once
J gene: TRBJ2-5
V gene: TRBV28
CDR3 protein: CASSLAGGTETQYF

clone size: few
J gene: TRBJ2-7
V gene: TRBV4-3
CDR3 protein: CASSQDRSEQYF

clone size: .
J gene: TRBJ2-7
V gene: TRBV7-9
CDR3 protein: CASSLAGTGNEQYF

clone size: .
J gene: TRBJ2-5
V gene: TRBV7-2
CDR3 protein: CASSRESEETQYF

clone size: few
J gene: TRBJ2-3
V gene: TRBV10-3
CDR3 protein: CAISVVGGRDTQYF

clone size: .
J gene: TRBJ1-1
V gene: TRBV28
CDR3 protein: CASSSGIGEGNTEAFF

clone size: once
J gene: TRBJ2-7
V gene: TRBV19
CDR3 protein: CASSISAGGPGVEQYF

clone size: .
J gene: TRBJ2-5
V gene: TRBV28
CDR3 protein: CASSLPRGSGTQYF

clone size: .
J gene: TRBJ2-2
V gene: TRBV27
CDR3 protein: CASSLWTVAGELFF

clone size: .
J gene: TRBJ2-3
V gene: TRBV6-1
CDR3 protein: CASSLGLAGGDTQYF

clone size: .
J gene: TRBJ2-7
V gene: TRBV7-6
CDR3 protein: CASSEEVGQGGYEQYF

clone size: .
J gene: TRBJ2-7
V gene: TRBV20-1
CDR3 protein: CSTGRGGEQYF

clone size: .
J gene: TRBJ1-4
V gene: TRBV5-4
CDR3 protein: CASSAGTENEKLFF

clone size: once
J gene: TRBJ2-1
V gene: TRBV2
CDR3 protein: CASSEGGLDEQFF

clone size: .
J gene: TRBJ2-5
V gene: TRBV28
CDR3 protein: CASRRTENQETQYF

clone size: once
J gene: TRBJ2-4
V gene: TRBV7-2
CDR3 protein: CASSLVVGQRNIQYF

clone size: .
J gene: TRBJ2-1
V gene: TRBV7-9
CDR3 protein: CASSPGPGQGSYNEQFF

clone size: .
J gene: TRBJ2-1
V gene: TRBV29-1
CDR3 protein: CSGDDTGLRYNEQFF

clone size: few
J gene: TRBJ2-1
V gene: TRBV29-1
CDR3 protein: CSVGGLAGGPYNEQFF

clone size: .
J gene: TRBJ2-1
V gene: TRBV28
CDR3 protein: CASSFGTSGRNEQFF

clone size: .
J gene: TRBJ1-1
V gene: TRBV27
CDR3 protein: CASSYQVGGSNTEAFF

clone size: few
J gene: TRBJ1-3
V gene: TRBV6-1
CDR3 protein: CASSELKTPSGNTIYF

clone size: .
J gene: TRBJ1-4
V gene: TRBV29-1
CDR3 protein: CSVDSGTNREKLFF

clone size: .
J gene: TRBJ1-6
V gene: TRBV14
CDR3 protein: CASSQSGRVNSPLHF

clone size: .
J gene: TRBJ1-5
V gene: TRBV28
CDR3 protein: CASSTAPRTPKSNQPQHF

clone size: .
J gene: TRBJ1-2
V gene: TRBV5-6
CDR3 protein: CASSSTGPYYGYTF

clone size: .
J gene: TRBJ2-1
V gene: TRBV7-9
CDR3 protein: CASSLAEAPNEQFF

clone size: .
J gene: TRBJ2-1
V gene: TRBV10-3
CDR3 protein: CAISESGTSNEQFF

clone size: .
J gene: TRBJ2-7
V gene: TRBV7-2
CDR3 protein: CASSLTLPGQGTYEQYF

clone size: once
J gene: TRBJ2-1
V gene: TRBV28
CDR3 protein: CASRSTGGYEQFF

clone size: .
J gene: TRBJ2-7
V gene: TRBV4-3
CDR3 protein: CASSQGTGTGDEQYF